The 21 T cell receptor beta chains below were found in one sample sequenced in a study of OX40 agonist ivuxolimab in advanced cancers. The table came from immunoSEQ multiplex PCR; TCRdb's copy has only in-frame clones and leaves some out. The repertoire holds about 45,000 clones, with about 87% as singletons. The sample here was CD4+ or CD8+ T cells sorted from blood, taken in a trial of the OX40 agonist ivuxolimab. The receptors come from an adult with an advanced solid tumor such as melanoma, head and neck, liver or kidney cancer.

V and J are TRBV9 and TRBJ2-1; 7 bases align to TRBD2. This CDR3 region has 15 residues. Germline CDR1 is SGDLS and CDR2 is YYNGEE. V dropped 2 bases and J dropped 2; count of bases not matched to a gene: 4. CDR3 sequence (DNA): TGTGCCAGCAGCGTTGGCGGGAGCACCTACAATGAGCAGTTCTTC. This gives the protein CASSVGGSTYNEQFF.

This rearrangement joins TRBV5-4 to TRBJ1-1; D ambiguous. With 1 base removed from V and 1 base from J, the gap between germline ends came to 5 bases. Germline V lookup: CDR1 SGHNT, CDR2 YYREEE (reference sequence). This CDR3 comprises 13 residues. CDR3 sequence reads: CASSLWGNTEAFF. DNA of the CDR3: TGTGCCAGCAGCTTGTGGGGGAACACTGAAGCTTTCTTT.

The gene calls are TRBV5-8 and TRBJ2-1; weak D call: TRBD1 (5 bases). This CDR3 comprises 16 residues. Trimming cost V 2 bases and J 0 bases, with 12 bases left between them. From germline, CDR1 is SGHTS and CDR2 YDEGEE. The CDR3 DNA follows: TGTGCCAGCAGCTTTAGTTGGGGCAGCTCCTACAATGAGCAGTTCTTC. This gives the protein CASSFSWGSSYNEQFF.

The rearrangement links TRBV15 to TRBJ1-5; no clear D. The germline V gene has CDR1 LNHNV and CDR2 YYDKDF (reference sequence). V was clipped by 0 bases and J by 2 bases, with 8 bases between them. This CDR3 contains 15 residues. Here the CDR3 reads CATSRDRARNQPQHF. The CDR3 nucleotides read TGTGCCACCAGCAGAGATAGGGCCCGCAATCAGCCCCAGCATTTT. Filled out from reference TRBV15 and TRBJ1-5, the complete variable domain reads DAMVIQNPRYQVTQFGKPVTLSCSQTLNHNVMYWYQQKSSQAPKLLFHYYDKDFNNEADTPDNFQSRRPNTSFCFLDIRSPGLGDTAMYLCATSRDRARNQPQHFGDGTRLSIL.

In DNA, the CDR3 is TGTGCCAGCAGCCTACGCCTGGGCCGGGCTGGGGCCAACGTCCTGACTTTC. Its translation: CASSLRLGRAGANVLTF. The genes are TRBV28 and TRBJ2-6, with D hard to call. Germline loops: CDR1 MDHEN, CDR2 SYDVKM. CDR3 length: 17 amino acids. The V end lost 6 bases, the J end lost 2 bases, and 17 bases lay between the germline ends.

The chain combines TRBV12-5 with TRBJ2-5, with TRBD1 identical over 8 bases. The J segment lost 9 bases and the V segment lost 5 bases, leaving 14 bases of the junction unmatched. Per germline, CDR1 LGHNT and CDR2 FRNRAP. This CDR3 has 15 residues. The CDR3 region is CASGPDRAAFLPQYF. CDR3 coding DNA: TGTGCTAGTGGTCCGGACAGGGCCGCCTTCCTGCCCCAGTACTTC. Filled out from reference TRBV12-5 and TRBJ2-5, the complete variable domain reads DARVTQTPRHKVTEMGQEVTMRCQPILGHNTVFWYRQTMMQGLELLAYFRNRAPLDDSGMPKDRFSAEMPDATLATLKIQPSEPRDSAVYFCASGPDRAAFLPQYFGPGTRLLVL.

This chain uses TRBV2 with TRBJ2-1, with a weak D call TRBD2 (5 bases). CDR1 is SNHLY and CDR2 is FYNNEI in the germline V gene. This CDR3 has 13 amino acids. Trimming cost V 3 bases and J 9 bases, with 12 bases left between them. This CDR3 reads CASSDVGVVEQFF. The CDR3 DNA is TGTGCCAGCAGTGATGTGGGAGTGGTTGAGCAGTTCTTC.

The chain employs TRBV18 and TRBJ2-2; D gene uncertain. This CDR3 is built from 14 residues. Between the trimmed V and J ends, which lost 4 bases and 6 bases, there was a span of 12 bases. Germline values: CDR1 KGHSH, CDR2 LQKENI. The CDR3: CASSQAAGPGELFF. The CDR3 region has the DNA TGTGCCAGCTCACAGGCCGCAGGACCCGGGGAGCTGTTTTTT. Drawing the rest from reference TRBV18 and TRBJ2-2, the complete variable domain is NAGVMQNPRHLVRRRGQEARLRCSPMKGHSHVYWYRQLPEEGLKFMVYLQKENIIDESGMPKERFSAEFPKEGPSILRIQQVVRGDSAAYFCASSQAAGPGELFFGEGSRLTVL.

In DNA form, the CDR3 reads TGTGCCAGCAGTTACTCGAATCTCCAAGAGACCCAGTACTTC. This gives the protein CASSYSNLQETQYF. The chain has TRBV6-5 and TRBJ2-5, with unresolved D. Trimming shortened V by 0 bases and J by 1 base, and 6 bases separated the two germline ends. The CDR3 has 14 amino acids. CDR1 MNHEY and CDR2 SVGAGI come from the germline V gene.

The chain joins TRBV6-4 to TRBJ2-1; D possibly matches TRBD1 or TRBD2 (5 bases each). Trimming pared 3 bases from V and 7 bases from J, leaving 19 bases between. CDR1 is MRHNA and CDR2 is SNTAGT in the germline V gene. This CDR3 spans 16 amino acids. The CDR3 sequence: CASSEGTIQSGNEQFF. CDR3 sequence (DNA): TGTGCCAGCAGTGAAGGGACCATACAGTCGGGTAATGAGCAGTTCTTC.

This chain connects TRBV6-1 to TRBJ2-2; D unresolved. Deletions cut 6 bases from V and 0 bases from J, with 5 bases between. Germline CDR1 and CDR2: MNHNS and SASEGT. This CDR3 contains 13 residues. CDR3 residues: CASRGPNTGELFF. CDR3 in DNA: TGTGCCAGCAGGGGCCCGAACACCGGGGAGCTGTTTTTT.

This CDR3 is CASSDSPGGRTQYF. Written as DNA, the CDR3 is TGTGCCAGCAGCGACAGTCCAGGGGGGAGAACCCAGTACTTC. The J gene is TRBJ2-5, the V gene TRBV28, with D possibly TRBD1 on 7 matching bases. The germline gives CDR1 MDHEN, CDR2 SYDVKM. V lost 6 bases, J lost 8 bases, and 19 bases lay in between. The CDR3 is made up of 14 amino acids.

The chain has TRBV7-9 and TRBJ2-3; D call uncertain. Trimming shortened V by 0 bases and J by 6 bases, and 10 bases separated the two germline ends. This CDR3 comprises 14 residues. CDR1 and CDR2 (germline): SEHNR, FQNEAQ (reference sequence). The CDR3 here is CASSLAQYEDTQYF. The CDR3 coding sequence is TGTGCCAGCAGCTTAGCGCAGTACGAGGATACGCAGTATTTT.

The rearrangement joins TRBV1 to TRBJ2-4; TRBD1, the table's D call, lacks a check against the DNA. TRBV1 is flagged as a pseudogene. This CDR3 spans 20 amino acids. The CDR3: CTSSQVSDRGRVVNKNIQYF. CDR3 DNA sequence: TGCACCAGCAGCCAAGTTAGCGACAGGGGGCGGGTTGTGAACAAAAACATTCAGTACTTC.

This chain connects TRBV28 to TRBJ1-4; no clear D gene. The V gene lost 7 bases and the J gene lost 4 bases, with 10 bases spanning the gap. Germline V gives CDR1 MDHEN, CDR2 SYDVKM. The length of the CDR3 is 13 residues. The CDR3 coding sequence is TGTGCCAGCACCGGCGATTTTAATGAAAAACTGTTTTTT. It specifies CASTGDFNEKLFF.

J is TRBJ2-7 and V is TRBV11-2; D possibly corresponds to TRBD2 (5 bases). CDR3 length: 14 residues. Trimming left V 4 bases short and J 3 bases short, with 13 bases between. Germline V gene sequence: CDR1 SGHAT, CDR2 FQNNGV. CDR3 amino acids: CASSSVKRDYEQYF. The CDR3 nucleotides read TGTGCCAGCAGCTCTGTAAAACGGGACTACGAGCAGTACTTC.

The chain employs TRBV28 and TRBJ1-5, with 7 bases aligning to TRBD1. J gave up 2 bases and V 6 bases, and 7 bases lay outside the gene matches. The CDR3 is 15 residues long. CDR1 is MDHEN, CDR2 SYDVKM, per germline. The DNA of the CDR3 is TGTGCCAGCAGCCCCACAGGGGCTCGCAATCAGCCCCAGCATTTT. Translation: CASSPTGARNQPQHF.

The V call is TRBV18, the J call TRBJ2-1, with D possibly called TRBD1 or TRBD2 (5 bases each). The germline CDR1 and CDR2 sequences are KGHSH and LQKENI. Trimming left V 1 base short and J 4 bases short, with 20 bases between. The CDR3 extends over 18 amino acids. CDR3 in amino acids: CASSPRSAGTITYNEQFF. In DNA, the CDR3 is TGTGCCAGCTCACCACGGTCCGCAGGGACGATTACTTACAATGAGCAGTTCTTC.

J is TRBJ1-4 and V is TRBV15, with D perhaps matching TRBD1 (5 bases). V was cut by 4 bases and J by 7 bases, with 13 bases left in between. Germline V gene sequence: CDR1 LNHNV, CDR2 YYDKDF (reference sequence). The CDR3 is 14 residues long. CDR3 protein: CATSTWGVGEKLFF. The CDR3 DNA reads TGTGCCACCAGCACTTGGGGGGTTGGTGAAAAACTGTTTTTT.

The gene calls are TRBV27 and TRBJ2-3, with TRBD2 matching 9 bases. Losses at the gene ends were 3 bases for V and 0 bases for J; bases not matched to a gene: 10. The V gene's germline CDR1 is MNHEY and CDR2 SMNVEV (reference sequence). The CDR3 length is 18 residues. CDR3: CASSFRTSGRTSTDTQYF. The CDR3 DNA reads as TGTGCCAGCAGTTTTAGAACTAGCGGGCGTACTAGCACAGATACGCAGTATTTT.

This clone appeared a single time. The chain joins TRBV12-5 to TRBJ2-2; D may match TRBD1 or TRBD2 (6 bases each). This CDR3 region has 16 residues. V was trimmed by 5 bases and J by 3 bases, leaving 16 bases between them. Germline values: CDR1 LGHNT, CDR2 FRNRAP. The CDR3 region has the DNA TGTGCTAGTGGTGGAGGGGGAGGACGGTACACCGGGGAGCTGTTTTTT. Translated: CASGGGGGRYTGELFF. The entire variable domain, with the rest obtained from reference TRBV12-5 and TRBJ2-2, is as follows: DARVTQTPRHKVTEMGQEVTMRCQPILGHNTVFWYRQTMMQGLELLAYFRNRAPLDDSGMPKDRFSAEMPDATLATLKIQPSEPRDSAVYFCASGGGGGRYTGELFFGEGSRLTVL.